A selection of T cell receptor beta chains follows, all from one sample in a study of PD-1 blockade in classical Hodgkin lymphoma. Measured with immunoSEQ multiplex PCR; TCRdb has only the in-frame clones, and not every one. The profile covers 15,000 to 20,000 clones, with around 85% appearing a single time and 20% to 25% taken by the ten largest. The sequencing here drew on peripheral blood mononuclear cells (PBMCs), taken at baseline. The receptor set was obtained from a human donor with classical Hodgkin lymphoma. Each CDR3 is given with its conserved first and last residue. Fields, in order: D gene, V gene, J gene, clone size, CDR3 DNA, CDR3 protein. The D gene is left open where the match is weak. For some rows the clone size is stated as once, few or many, or as a class when expanded; others skip it.

>.|TRBV7-8|TRBJ1-5|once
TGTGCCAGCAGCTTTGGGGTAAACCAGCCCCAGCATTTT
CASSFGVNQPQHF
>TRBD2|TRBV27|TRBJ2-7|.
TGTGCCAGTTGCGGGGGCTACGAGCAGTACTTC
CASCGGYEQYF
>.|TRBV9|TRBJ2-1|.
TGTGCCAGCAGCGTAGACGGGGACTCCTACAATGAGCAGTTCTTC
CASSVDGDSYNEQFF
>TRBD2|TRBV19|TRBJ2-7|.
TGTGCCAGTTCTAGCGGGAGAGGTAAACTCCTCGAGCAGTACTTC
CASSSGRGKLLEQYF
>.|TRBV11-3|TRBJ2-7|.
TGTGCCAGCAGCTTAGGGTCCGCATCCTACGAGCAGTACTTC
CASSLGSASYEQYF
>TRBD2|TRBV6-1|TRBJ2-2|few
TGTGCCAGCAAGGGAACCGGCGGGGGGCCCGGGGAGCTGTTTTTT
CASKGTGGGPGELFF
>.|TRBV28|TRBJ2-7|.
TGTGCCAGCACCCTATTTGGGTCCTTCTACGAGCAGTACTTC
CASTLFGSFYEQYF
>.|TRBV2|TRBJ1-5|.
TGTGCCAGCAGTGAGGGGAACAATCAGCCCCAGCATTTT
CASSEGNNQPQHF
>TRBD1|TRBV4-1|TRBJ2-7|once
TGCGCCAGCAGCCGTAGGACAGGGGCATACGAGCAGTACTTC
CASSRRTGAYEQYF
>.|TRBV5-1|TRBJ1-1|.
TGCGCCAGCAGCTCCCGGGGGGTGCATAACACTGAAGCTTTCTTT
CASSSRGVHNTEAFF
>.|TRBV2|TRBJ2-5|.
TGTGCCAGCAGTTATACTTCGGGGGAGCAGTACTTC
CASSYTSGEQYF
>TRBD1|TRBV19|TRBJ2-1|once
TGTGCCAGTAGTGGGACAGCCTACAATGAGCAGTTCTTC
CASSGTAYNEQFF
>.|TRBV28|TRBJ1-1|.
TGTGCCAGCAGTTTGGCCAGGATGAACACTGAAGCTTTCTTT
CASSLARMNTEAFF
>TRBD1|TRBV6-6|TRBJ2-7|.
TGTGCCAGCAGTCTCGACAGGGGCGAGCAGTACTTC
CASSLDRGEQYF
>TRBD1|TRBV6-5|TRBJ1-4|.
TGTGCCAGCAGGGAAGGCAGGGGGCTCGAAAAACTGTTTTTT
CASREGRGLEKLFF
>.|TRBV7-3|TRBJ2-2|.
TGTGCCAGCAGCTTATTTCCCACCGGGGAGCTGTTTTTT
CASSLFPTGELFF
>.|TRBV27|TRBJ2-3|few
TGTGCCAGCAGTTCCCTGACTCTAACCACAGATACGCAGTATTTT
CASSSLTLTTDTQYF
>TRBD1|TRBV27|TRBJ1-2|once
TGTGCCAGCAGGAAGGCAGGGGGCAACTATGGCTACACCTTC
CASRKAGGNYGYTF
>.|TRBV6-5|TRBJ1-5|.
TGTGCCAGCAGTGCGGCAGGCCTCAATCAGCCCCAGCATTTT
CASSAAGLNQPQHF
>.|TRBV28|TRBJ2-7|.
TGTGCCAGCAGAACACTTCCGGGACACATCTACGAGCAGTACTTC
CASRTLPGHIYEQYF
>TRBD2|TRBV5-6|TRBJ2-1|few
TGTGCCAGCAGCACACTAGCGGGGGGCCCAACGCAGCAGTTCTTC
CASSTLAGGPTQQFF
>.|TRBV6-5|TRBJ1-1|.
TGTGCCAGCAGTTACGGAGCCAGTACTGAAGCTTTCTTT
CASSYGASTEAFF
>.|TRBV5-1|TRBJ2-1|.
TGCGCCAGCAGCTTGGCAGAGCAGAGCTCCTACAATGAGCAGTTCTTC
CASSLAEQSSYNEQFF
>TRBD1|TRBV7-6|TRBJ2-2|.
TGTGCCAGCAGCTCTGGGGGAACGACAGGGGGGTACACCGGGGAGCTGTTTTTT
CASSSGGTTGGYTGELFF
>.|TRBV18|TRBJ2-1|.
TGTGCCAGCTCACCACCTTTACAGCCGGGGACCTATGAGCAGTTCTTC
CASSPPLQPGTYEQFF
>.|TRBV6-1|TRBJ2-7|.
TGTGCCAGCAGTGAAGGCCGATCCTACGAGCAGTACTTC
CASSEGRSYEQYF
>.|TRBV5-1|TRBJ2-3|.
TGCGCCAGCAGCTTGGTGGGGGCCCTACTCACAGATACGCAGTATTTT
CASSLVGALLTDTQYF
>TRBD2|TRBV28|TRBJ2-7|.
TGTGCCAGCAGCCCGAGAAGCGGGAGGTTGGGCGAGCAGTACTTC
CASSPRSGRLGEQYF
>.|TRBV7-9|TRBJ2-1|.
TGTGCCAGCACCCTTAGGTTAACCTACAATGAGCAGTTCTTC
CASTLRLTYNEQFF